In its sample, the clone carrying this T cell receptor (beta chain) was seen once. These data belong to a study of blood T cell repertoires in COVID-19. Study as a whole: Sites in the United States, Italy and Spain provided acute and convalescent COVID-19 samples.

Participant age was roughly 18 to 90 years, and participants resided in fewer than 25 US areas. Assignments of participants to cohorts depended upon their own reported clinical history. Authors' processing steps: Estimation of nucleated cell counts was performed using reference gene primer amplification. Sequenced by immunoSEQ multiplex PCR; TCRdb stores in-frame clones only, minus some. Clone size and the V and J calls come from that table; the DNA yielded D and trimming. Among about 250,000 clones listed, approximately 85% were seen once. Trimming removed 4 bases from V and 0 bases from J, with 12 bases in between. Germline assignment: CDR1 LNHDA and CDR2 SQIVND (reference sequence). The CDR3 covers 16 residues.

This chain connects TRBV19 to TRBJ1-4; possible D gene TRBD1, 6 bases. The sequencing input was PBMCs or T cells enriched from blood (not recorded which). This clonotype was sampled from a woman aged 45 to 65 with acute COVID-19. CDR3 coding DNA: TGTGCCAGTAGTAATGGCAGGACAGCAACTAATGAAAAACTGTTTTTT. It encodes CASSNGRTATNEKLFF.